This T cell receptor beta chain was captured by sequencing in a study of monozygotic twins with inflammatory bowel disease. Study results and caveats: Different subtypes (of T cells) could not be told apart from one another.

The germline CDR1 and CDR2 sequences are SGHRS and YFSETQ. The CDR3 is 14 amino acids. After re-calling the 5' RACE reads, TCRdb lists one entry per CDR3 protein, DNA absent. This sample contains some 300,000 distinct CDR3 sequences. Donors gave about 2.3 ml of blood apiece. Comment on this clonotype: What it recognizes is unknown.

The clonotype comes from a human donor with ulcerative colitis or Crohn's disease, or a healthy co-twin of an affected twin (not recorded which). Sequenced input: blood. This chain connects TRBV5-1 to TRBJ2-3; TCRdb gives TRBD1 as the D gene, but with no DNA this cannot be confirmed. CDR3 residues: CASATGNNLDTQYF. The variable domain in full, completed from reference TRBV5-1 and TRBJ2-3, reads KAGVTQTPRYLIKTRGQQVTLSCSPISGHRSVSWYQQTPGQGLQFLFEYFSETQRNKGNFPGRFSGRQFSNSRSEMNVSTLELGDSALYLCASATGNNLDTQYFGPGTRLTVL.